This entry is about one T cell receptor (beta chain). Compared with germline, one end of the junction differs, possibly owing to a read error. The CDR3 is 17 residues long. Germline V gene sequence: CDR1 SGHRS, CDR2 YFSETQ. The sample is drawn from a study of blood T cell repertoires in COVID-19. Whole-study context: Collection of acute and convalescent COVID-19 samples took place in the United States, Italy and Spain. The cDNA or gDNA used as material had been derived from T cells, B-cell-depleted T cells, or PBMCs.

TCRdb's table, derived via immunoSEQ multiplex PCR, lists solely in-frame clones and lacks some. Altogether 250,000 to 400,000 clones are present, 75% to 90% being singletons, with the ten largest covering 2.9%. The chain combines TRBV5-1 with TRBJ2-7; tentative D call: TRBD2 (7 bases). This TCR came from a woman aged 25 to 39 with COVID-19, enrolled during active disease. The material sequenced was peripheral blood. CDR3 amino acids: CARSWGGAGASTYEQYF. The CDR3 DNA reads as TGCGCCCGCAGCTGGGGGGGGGCAGGGGCCTCGACCTACGAGCAGTACTTC. Looking up the rest from reference TRBV5-1 and TRBJ2-7 gives the full variable domain: KAGVTQTPRYLIKTRGQQVTLSCSPISGHRSVSWYQQTPGQGLQFLFEYFSETQRNKGNFPGRFSGRQFSNSRSEMNVSTLELGDSALYLCARSWGGAGASTYEQYFGPGTRLTVT.